This T cell receptor beta chain emerged from a study of post-analysis software for immune sequencing data (dated by TCRdb to about 2015). Some background on the complete study: Recorded disease courses included relapsing-remitting, secondary progressive and progressive-relapsing multiple sclerosis, with some patients lacking subtype annotation. The multiple sclerosis patient repertoires were compared with about a dozen previously published healthy control repertoires from donors aged roughly 6 to 27 years. A subset of samples was prepared in parallel using single-end sample barcoding, then pooled and co-amplified after Illumina adapter ligation. Study-wide conclusions, independent of this receptor: Significantly higher frequencies in patients than in controls were found for roughly 5 TRBV segments, including TRBV5-6, TRBV5-1 and TRBV20-1. Compared with controls, multiple sclerosis patients had significantly lower normalized Chao1 diversity, a finding suggesting substantial peripheral T-cell clonal expansion. Direct clustering with F measure revealed strong co-clustering of samples prepared in the same batch, which led to a batch-effect correction. The multiple sclerosis patient group was slightly younger than the control group.

The receptor library was made with PCR. The data were produced on an Illumina HiSeq 2500. To reduce PCR and sequencing biases, unique molecular identifiers were incorporated into the TCR beta cDNA libraries. About 0.5 million cDNA molecules were obtained for every 1 to 10 million input T cells, so each molecule roughly corresponded to one T cell. Patient libraries were prepared and sequenced with the same protocol used for the earlier healthy control dataset. Samples belonging to the same batch were prepared together, multiplexed and sequenced on a shared HiSeq lane. The original methods were these. Raw barcoded reads were processed with MIGEC, discarding single-read molecular identifier groups before consensus assembly and CDR3 extraction. VDJtools was used for post-analysis of the clonotype tables, with diversity normalized by down-sampling every dataset to the smallest sample size. In repertoire overlap clustering, CDR3 amino acid sequences, but not nucleotide sequences, were matched to correct batch-related cross-sample contamination. TCRdb reanalyzed the raw reads on its own, using fastp at Q25 for trimming and MiXCR for clone calling, and kept in-frame beta chains. Identical CDR3 proteins give one entry, which carries the most common genes and DNA. The V and J calls and clone size are TCRdb's, not the authors'. The sample data list hundreds of thousands of distinct CDR3 sequences, and roughly 50% of these were observed just once. Approximately 4.2% of the sample belongs to the ten largest clones.

Including cysteine and phenylalanine, the CDR3 has 11 amino acids. Only CDR3 DNA remains: 33 bases, in frame from the first base. CDR1 and CDR2, per the germline V gene (reference sequence), are MNHEY and SMNVEV. To demonstrate the VDJtools post-analysis software, TCR beta repertoires were profiled from the peripheral blood of more than ten young patients with multiple sclerosis. The patients with multiple sclerosis were children and adolescents between about 6 and 17 years of age. Concerning this clonotype: Its antigen specificity is not known. Per-base quality was not reported, and no clone a single base away is much larger than it.

Recombination linked TRBV27 to TRBJ2-4, and the D gene may be TRBD1, 6 bases matching. The end of the DNA is better explained by TRBJ2-7, so the J call may be wrong. This sequence originates from a girl aged 10-17 years with multiple sclerosis. Sequencing was performed on blood. The nucleotide sequence is given as TGTGCCAGCCAACTAGGGGGCGAGCAGTACTTC. Protein translation: CASQLGGEQYF.